This TCR beta chain originates from a study of blood T cell repertoires in COVID-19. About the study: Italy, Spain and the United States were the sources of the convalescent and acute COVID-19 samples. T cells, B-cell-depleted T cells, or PBMCs provided the cDNA or gDNA that served as material.

The authors' processing: Amplifying reference gene primers gave estimates of nucleated cell counts. Sequenced by immunoSEQ multiplex PCR; TCRdb stores in-frame clones only, minus some. That table supplies the V and J calls and clone size; D and trimming were determined from the DNA. The repertoire has 55,000 to 75,000 clones, roughly 77% of them found once; the top ten carry less than 10%. CDR3 length: 15 amino acids. Germline V gene data show CDR1 as SGHDN and CDR2 as FVKESK. V was cut by 4 bases and J by 5 bases, with 17 bases left in between. The sample consisted of peripheral blood. The sequence was obtained from a human donor in a cohort sampled during active COVID-19. The genes are TRBV14 and TRBJ2-5, with a tentative D call TRBD2 (7 bases). Written as DNA, the CDR3 is TGTGCCAGCAGCCCATATAAGGGGGGGTCCGAGACCCAGTACTTC. Protein product: CASSPYKGGSETQYF.